The 23 T cell receptor beta chains below all came from one sample that was sequenced in a study of blood T cell repertoires in COVID-19. Sequencing used immunoSEQ multiplex PCR; TCRdb keeps in-frame clones, though not all of them. The data contain over 100,000 clones, about 79% of them singletons. The sequenced sample was peripheral blood. The receptors shown here come from an elderly woman with acute or convalescent COVID-19.

This chain connects TRBV6-5 to TRBJ2-5, with a tentative D call TRBD1 (5 bases). CDR3 length: 13 amino acids. The germline V gene has CDR1 MNHEY and CDR2 SVGAGI. V lost 5 bases to trimming and J lost 5 bases, with 12 bases between them. The CDR3 DNA reads TGTGCCAGCAGTCGTGACAGTTATGAGACCCAGTACTTC. This translates into CASSRDSYETQYF.

This clone was observed a few times. The V gene is TRBV6-5, the J gene TRBJ2-7, with a tentative D call TRBD2 (5 bases). CDR1 MNHEY and CDR2 SVGAGI come from the germline V gene. Trimming stripped 0 bases from V and 3 bases from J, with 12 bases between. This CDR3 comprises 15 residues. CDR3 protein: CASSYSRRPRYEQYF. In DNA form, the CDR3 reads TGTGCCAGCAGTTACTCGCGGAGGCCCCGCTACGAGCAGTACTTC.

The chain links TRBV19 to TRBJ2-2; D not certain. Trimming took 5 bases from V and 1 from J, leaving 11 bases between them. Germline values: CDR1 LNHDA, CDR2 SQIVND (reference sequence). This CDR3 comprises 15 residues. CDR3 sequence (DNA): TGTGCCAGTAGTCCCCACACAGAGAACACCGGGGAGCTGTTTTTT. This encodes CASSPHTENTGELFF.

This clone has a count of ten or more. The J gene is TRBJ2-7, the V gene TRBV19, with TRBD1 as a possible D gene (5 bases). The V gene lost 7 bases and the J gene lost 5 bases, with 18 bases spanning the gap. The CDR3 contains 14 residues. Germline loops: CDR1 LNHDA, CDR2 SQIVND (reference sequence). The CDR3 loop reads CASTPSGIRDEQYF. The CDR3 DNA follows: TGTGCCAGTACGCCATCAGGGATTCGGGACGAGCAGTACTTC.

Only one count was recorded for this clone. The rearrangement joins TRBV7-2 to TRBJ2-7; 7 bases line up with TRBD2. Germline CDR1 reads SGHTA; CDR2 reads FQGNSA. This CDR3 region has 15 residues. The J segment lost 2 bases and the V segment lost 1 base, leaving 5 bases of the junction unmatched. The CDR3 loop reads CASSLVLAPTYEQYF. The DNA of the CDR3 is TGTGCCAGCAGCTTAGTACTAGCGCCCACCTACGAGCAGTACTTC.

This chain joins TRBV20-1 and TRBJ2-7; no firm D call. The CDR3 length is 12 residues. Germline loops: CDR1 DFQATT, CDR2 SNEGSKA (reference sequence). The V end lost 3 bases, the J end lost 3 bases, and 9 bases lay between the germline ends. The CDR3 DNA follows: TGCAGTGCTAGTGAACAGCTCTACGAGCAGTACTTC. Its protein product is CSASEQLYEQYF.

The chain recombines TRBV20-1 with TRBJ1-2, with 7 bases matching TRBD1. This CDR3 contains 14 residues. Trimming at V came to 3 bases and at J to 4 bases, leaving 8 bases not matched to a gene. The germline gives CDR1 DFQATT, CDR2 SNEGSKA (reference sequence). CDR3: CSASFGQALYGYTF. The CDR3 coding sequence is TGCAGTGCTAGTTTCGGACAGGCACTCTATGGCTACACCTTC.

The chain links TRBV19 to TRBJ2-2; the match to TRBD1 covers 7 bases. V shed 7 bases, J shed 6 bases, and the junction held 2 bases outside the gene matches. The CDR3 totals 12 residues. Germline V gives CDR1 LNHDA, CDR2 SQIVND (reference sequence). CDR3 amino acids: CASMRGPGELFF. Written as DNA, the CDR3 is TGTGCCAGTATGAGGGGGCCCGGGGAGCTGTTTTTT.

The chain combines TRBV11-1 with TRBJ2-5; 9 bases line up with TRBD2. Losses at the gene ends were 0 bases for V and 2 bases for J; bases not matched to a gene: 4. The CDR3 spans 16 residues. CDR1 is SGHAT and CDR2 is FQDESV in the germline V gene (reference sequence). The CDR3 is CASSLAILAGQETQYF. The CDR3 nucleotides read TGTGCCAGCAGCTTAGCGATCCTAGCGGGGCAAGAGACCCAGTACTTC.

The CDR3, as DNA: TGTGCCAGCAGCGTAGATTACGGGACAGGCGTCGGCGGGGGAGGCTACACCTTC. This codes for CASSVDYGTGVGGGGYTF. V is TRBV9 and J is TRBJ1-2; 8 bases fit TRBD1. The CDR3 is 18 residues long. The J segment lost 8 bases and the V segment lost 0 bases, leaving 18 bases of the junction unmatched. Germline V lookup: CDR1 SGDLS, CDR2 YYNGEE.

This clone has more than one count but fewer than ten. The chain carries TRBV12-5 and TRBJ1-4; D unclear. The CDR3 extends over 11 amino acids. The V end lost 6 bases, the J end lost 8 bases, and 7 bases lay between the germline ends. Germline V CDR1 and CDR2: LGHNT, FRNRAP. CDR3 protein: CASGPEEKLFF. The DNA of the CDR3 is TGTGCTAGTGGACCTGAGGAAAAACTGTTTTTT.

The CDR3 bases are TGTGCCAGTAGTATTACCGGGGTCGACACTGAAGCTTTCTTT. This codes for CASSITGVDTEAFF. The genes are TRBV19 and TRBJ1-1; D is unclear. The ends were cut back, 3 bases at V and 3 bases at J, with 11 bases in the middle. This CDR3 comprises 14 residues. The germline gives CDR1 LNHDA, CDR2 SQIVND (reference sequence). Supplemented by reference TRBV19 and TRBJ1-1, the full variable domain reads DGGITQSPKYLFRKEGQNVTLSCEQNLNHDAMYWYRQDPGQGLRLIYYSQIVNDFQKGDIAEGYSVSREKKESFPLTVTSAQKNPTAFYLCASSITGVDTEAFFGQGTRLTVV.

The chain employs TRBV19 and TRBJ2-5, with 11 positions matching TRBD2. Germline-derived CDR1 and CDR2 are LNHDA and SQIVND (reference sequence). The CDR3 is 15 residues long. V dropped 3 bases and J dropped 4; count of bases not matched to a gene: 4. CDR3 in DNA: TGTGCCAGTAGTATGGGTAGCGGGGGGGCAGAGACCCAGTACTTC. It is translated as CASSMGSGGAETQYF.

This chain joins TRBV11-1 and TRBJ1-2; D call uncertain. CDR1 and CDR2 from the germline V gene are SGHAT and FQDESV (reference sequence). CDR3 length: 12 amino acids. Trimming shortened V by 4 bases and J by 8 bases, and 11 bases separated the two germline ends. CDR3 coding DNA: TGTGCCAGCAGCTCTCGACTTGGGGGCTACACCTTC. Protein product: CASSSRLGGYTF. The variable domain in full, completed from reference TRBV11-1 and TRBJ1-2, reads EAEVAQSPRYKITEKSQAVAFWCDPISGHATLYWYRQILGQGPELLVQFQDESVVDDSQLPKDRFSAERLKGVDSTLKIQPAELGDSAMYLCASSSRLGGYTFGSGTRLTVV.

The CDR3 is CATSMEGAPGNTIYF. The CDR3 nucleotides are TGTGCCACCAGCATGGAGGGGGCTCCTGGAAACACCATATATTTT. V usage is TRBV15 and J usage is TRBJ1-3; TRBD1 aligns across 7 bases. This CDR3 is 15 amino acids long. CDR1 LNHNV and CDR2 YYDKDF come from the germline V gene (reference sequence). J was trimmed by 2 bases and V by 4 bases; bases with no gene match: 5.

The V and J genes are TRBV10-1 and TRBJ1-6; 7 nucleotides align to TRBD1. Losses at the gene ends were 1 base for V and 11 bases for J; bases not matched to a gene: 2. The CDR3 loop spans 13 amino acids. Germline V gives CDR1 WNHNN, CDR2 SYGVQD (reference sequence). In DNA, the CDR3 is TGCGCCAGCAGTGAGTACGACAGGGCACCCCTCCACTTT. Translation gives CASSEYDRAPLHF.

The chain couples TRBV4-2 to TRBJ1-4; D perhaps matches TRBD1 (5 bases). Germline V gene sequence: CDR1 LGHNA, CDR2 YNFKEQ. The V end was cut by 0 bases, the J end by 8 bases, with 16 bases between. The CDR3 totals 16 residues. In nucleotides, the CDR3 is TGTGCCAGCAGCCAAGAGGGGACTTCGGGATGGGAAAAACTGTTTTTT. Its translation: CASSQEGTSGWEKLFF.

The CDR3 nucleotides read TGCGCCAGCACCTACGGAGGGGGACTAGCAGAGACCCAGTACTTC. This gives the protein CASTYGGGLAETQYF. This chain links TRBV5-1 with TRBJ2-5; TRBD2 agrees at 9 bases. Germline loops: CDR1 SGHRS, CDR2 YFSETQ. V gave up 6 bases and J gave up 4 bases; unmatched junction bases: 10. The CDR3 is 15 amino acids.

The chain couples TRBV7-2 to TRBJ1-6; D is possibly TRBD1 (5 bases). Germline loops: CDR1 SGHTA, CDR2 FQGNSA. V dropped 7 bases and J dropped 0 bases, with 16 bases sitting between them. The CDR3 totals 17 residues. Here the CDR3 DNA reads TGTGCCAGCACCCTGGGGGGGATAAGCTCCTATAATTCACCCCTCCACTTT. Its protein product is CASTLGGISSYNSPLHF.

The chain carries TRBV3-1 (or the pseudogene TRBV3-2) and TRBJ1-1, with a tentative D call TRBD1 (5 bases). With 3 bases removed from V and 4 bases from J, the gap between germline ends came to 12 bases. Germline V lookup: CDR1 LGHDT, CDR2 YNNKEL (reference sequence). The CDR3 is made up of 14 amino acids. The CDR3 coding sequence is TGTGCCAGCAGCCAGGGGTTTCAGGGCACTGAAGCTTTCTTT. Its translation is CASSQGFQGTEAFF.

The chain couples TRBV6-2 or TRBV6-3 to TRBJ2-1; 14 positions agree with TRBD2. The CDR3 totals 17 residues. CDR1 and CDR2 from the germline V gene are MNHEY and SVGEGT. V was clipped by 2 bases and J by 7 bases; unmatched bases: 7. CDR3 nucleotides: TGTGCCAGCAGTTACAGTCCGGGACTAGCGGGAGATAATGAGCAGTTCTTC. Protein: CASSYSPGLAGDNEQFF.

The V and J genes are TRBV19 and TRBJ2-6; possibly TRBD1 for D (6 bases). CDR3 length: 16 residues. Trimming took 4 bases from V and 3 from J, leaving 13 bases between them. Germline V lookup: CDR1 LNHDA, CDR2 SQIVND (reference sequence). The CDR3 here is CASSKWGLSGANVLTF. The CDR3, as DNA: TGTGCCAGTAGTAAATGGGGGCTGAGTGGGGCCAACGTCCTGACTTTC.

As regards this clone: This sample includes further DNA sequences coding for the same CDR3. The chain combines TRBV4-3 with TRBJ2-5, with a weak D call TRBD2 (6 bases). There are 13 residues in the CDR3. Per germline, CDR1 LGHNA and CDR2 YSLEER. V gave up 0 bases and J gave up 5 bases, with 7 bases separating them. The chain's CDR3 is CASSQDLAETQYF. The CDR3, as DNA: TGCGCCAGCAGCCAAGATCTAGCGGAGACCCAGTACTTC.